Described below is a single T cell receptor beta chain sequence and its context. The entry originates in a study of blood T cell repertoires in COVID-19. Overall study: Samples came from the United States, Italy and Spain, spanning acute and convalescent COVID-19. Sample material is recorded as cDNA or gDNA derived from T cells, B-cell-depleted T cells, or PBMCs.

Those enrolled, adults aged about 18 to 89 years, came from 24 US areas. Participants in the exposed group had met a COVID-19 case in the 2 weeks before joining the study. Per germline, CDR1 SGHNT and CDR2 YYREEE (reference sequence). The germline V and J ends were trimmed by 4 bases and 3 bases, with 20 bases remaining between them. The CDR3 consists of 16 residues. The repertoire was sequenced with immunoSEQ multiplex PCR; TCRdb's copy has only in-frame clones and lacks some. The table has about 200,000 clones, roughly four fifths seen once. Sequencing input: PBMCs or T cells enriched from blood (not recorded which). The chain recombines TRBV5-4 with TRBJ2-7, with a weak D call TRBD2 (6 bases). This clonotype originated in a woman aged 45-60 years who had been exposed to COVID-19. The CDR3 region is CASSGVGGTGNYEQYF. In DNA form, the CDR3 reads TGTGCCAGCAGCGGCGTCGGCGGGACGGGCAACTACGAGCAGTACTTC.